The TCR beta chain described here comes from a study of blood T cell repertoires in COVID-19. Background on the study: Acute and convalescent COVID-19 specimens originated in the United States, Italy and Spain.

The CDR3 is 15 amino acids. J gave up 6 bases and V 4 bases, and 5 bases lay outside the gene matches. Germline CDR1 reads SGHRS; CDR2 reads YFSETQ. Seattle-derived patients entered the study during active infection and were followed longitudinally. Assay used: immunoSEQ multiplex PCR; TCRdb lists only in-frame clones, some missing. Of 70,000 or so clones listed, approximately 80% were seen once; the top ten hold more than 10%. Sequencing was carried out using peripheral blood. V usage is TRBV5-1 and J usage is TRBJ2-1, with 12 bases fitting TRBD2. The clonotype comes from a middle-aged man with COVID-19, enrolled during active disease. CDR3 loop: CASSDGLAGFNEQFF. The CDR3, as DNA: TGCGCCAGCAGCGATGGACTAGCGGGATTCAATGAGCAGTTCTTC.